Listed below are T cell receptor beta chains from one sample, sequenced in a study of a mutant IDH1 vaccine in newly diagnosed glioma. Antigens of these TCRs are unknown. TCRdb's table, derived via immunoSEQ multiplex PCR, lists solely in-frame clones and lacks some. This table holds tens of thousands of clones, around 76% found once. The sample was PBMCs, taken from a glioma patient whose treatment included an IDH1 peptide vaccine. The receptors stem from a woman in her thirties or forties with glioma. Some clones in this sample may be carry-over from other donors' samples. Each CDR3 is given with its conserved first and last residue. D genes are given only for firm matches. A clone size is listed for some rows: how often the clone was seen (once, few, many), or a class if it is expanded.

TRBV5-1	.	.	TRBJ1-4	CASSLWGADNEKLFF	TGCGCCAGCAGCTTGTGGGGGGCAGATAATGAAAAACTGTTTTTT
TRBV2	few	TRBD1	TRBJ2-7	CASSPDRGERYEQYF	TGTGCCAGCAGCCCGGACAGGGGTGAGCGTTACGAGCAGTACTTC
TRBV19	.	TRBD1	TRBJ2-1	CASSIGGTAYNEQFF	TGTGCCAGTAGTATAGGAGGGACAGCATACAATGAGCAGTTCTTC
TRBV4-3	.	.	TRBJ2-5	CASSQNLGETQYF	TGCGCCAGCAGCCAAAACTTGGGGGAGACCCAGTACTTC
TRBV11-3	.	TRBD1	TRBJ1-1	CASSLDFGTGEAFF	TGTGCCAGCAGCTTAGATTTCGGGACAGGGGAGGCTTTCTTT
TRBV27	few	.	TRBJ1-6	CASSLPRSPLHF	TGTGCCAGCAGTTTACCACGATCACCCCTCCACTTT
TRBV7-9	.	.	TRBJ1-5	CASSLGVGQNNQPQHF	TGTGCCAGCAGCTTAGGGGTAGGACAGAACAATCAGCCCCAGCATTTT
TRBV20-1	.	.	TRBJ2-7	CSARYRNEQYF	TGCAGTGCTAGGTATAGAAACGAGCAGTACTTC
TRBV7-6	.	.	TRBJ1-5	CASSLGSGNQPQHF	TGTGCCAGCAGCTTGGGCAGCGGCAATCAGCCCCAGCATTTT
TRBV20-1	once	.	TRBJ1-2	CSARGYGYTF	TGCAGTGCTAGGGGTTACGGCTACACCTTC
TRBV28	.	TRBD1	TRBJ1-5	CASSPTQGLVNQPQHF	TGTGCCAGCAGCCCAACACAGGGGTTGGTGAATCAGCCCCAGCATTTT
TRBV5-6	.	.	TRBJ1-1	CASSLAWGMNTEAFF	TGTGCCAGCAGCTTGGCGTGGGGAATGAACACTGAAGCTTTCTTT
TRBV5-1	.	TRBD1	TRBJ2-5	CASSSRGETQYF	TGCGCCAGCAGCTCCAGGGGGGAGACCCAGTACTTC
TRBV9	.	TRBD1	TRBJ1-1	CASSEGQGTGWGLEAFF	TGTGCCAGCAGCGAGGGGCAGGGGACAGGGTGGGGCCTTGAAGCTTTCTTT
TRBV5-1	.	.	TRBJ2-2	CASSFSGDSTGELFF	TGCGCCAGCAGCTTTTCCGGGGATTCTACCGGGGAGCTGTTTTTT
TRBV6-1	.	.	TRBJ1-2	CASSIMKLGGYTF	TGTGCCAGCAGTATTATGAAACTCGGAGGCTACACCTTC
TRBV18	.	.	TRBJ2-3	CASSRRRSTDTQYF	TGTGCCAGCTCCCGAAGGAGGTCGACGGATACGCAGTATTTT
TRBV6-6	.	.	TRBJ1-1	CASSYPGQGGTEAFF	TGTGCCAGCAGTTACCCAGGCCAGGGAGGGACTGAAGCTTTCTTT
TRBV11-2	.	.	TRBJ1-2	CASSLSGREGGYTF	TGTGCCAGCAGCTTAAGTGGCAGGGAAGGAGGCTACACCTTC
TRBV9	once	.	TRBJ2-7	CASSRQVDTYEQYF	TGTGCCAGCAGCAGGCAGGTGGACACCTACGAGCAGTACTTC
TRBV7-9	.	.	TRBJ2-7	CASSNSYEQYF	TGTGCCAGCAGCAATTCCTACGAGCAGTACTTC
TRBV9	.	TRBD2	TRBJ2-1	CASSVGLANEQFF	TGTGCCAGCAGCGTAGGACTAGCCAATGAGCAGTTCTTC
TRBV7-2	.	TRBD2	TRBJ2-1	CASSRSSGPWEQFF	TGTGCCAGCAGCCGTTCTAGCGGGCCTTGGGAGCAGTTCTTC
TRBV4-1	.	TRBD1	TRBJ1-2	CASSQLNGAGGFYGYTF	TGCGCCAGCAGCCAGCTAAATGGAGCAGGGGGCTTCTATGGCTACACCTTC
TRBV6-1	.	.	TRBJ2-7	CASRAGQTSYEQYF	TGTGCCAGCAGGGCAGGCCAGACCAGCTACGAGCAGTACTTC
TRBV7-6	.	.	TRBJ2-5	CASSPDPGQQETQYF	TGTGCCAGCAGTCCCGATCCGGGACAACAAGAGACCCAGTACTTC
TRBV4-1	few	.	TRBJ1-4	CASSQEGRGEKLFF	TGCGCCAGCAGCCAAGAAGGACGGGGGGAAAAACTGTTTTTT
TRBV19	.	.	TRBJ1-2	CASSIPKKSVGPSYGYTF	TGTGCCAGTAGTATACCGAAAAAGTCCGTGGGGCCTTCCTATGGCTACACCTTC
TRBV6-5	.	.	TRBJ1-1	CASSYSSGGGTEAFF	TGTGCCAGCAGTTACTCGTCCGGGGGCGGCACTGAAGCTTTCTTT
TRBV14	once	.	TRBJ2-1	CASSQVHLNEQFF	TGTGCCAGCAGCCAAGTCCACCTTAATGAGCAGTTCTTC
TRBV28	.	.	TRBJ2-1	CASSFSLREQFF	TGTGCCAGCAGTTTCTCCCTGAGAGAGCAGTTCTTC
TRBV5-4	.	.	TRBJ2-7	CASSIFDGGLSSYEQYF	TGTGCCAGCAGCATTTTCGACGGGGGCCTTAGCTCCTACGAGCAGTACTTC
TRBV5-6	few	.	TRBJ1-2	CASSLPGTNGYTF	TGTGCCAGCAGCTTACCCGGGACAAATGGCTACACCTTC
TRBV4-3	.	.	TRBJ2-4	CASSRNRGNIQYF	TGCGCCAGCAGTCGTAATAGGGGAAACATTCAGTACTTC
TRBV5-4	.	.	TRBJ1-1	CASSSRFGEAFF	TGTGCCAGCAGTTCCCGGTTTGGCGAAGCTTTCTTT
TRBV29-1	.	.	TRBJ1-2	CSAEPRVYGYTF	TGCAGCGCTGAACCCAGGGTCTATGGCTACACCTTC
TRBV6-4	once	.	TRBJ2-1	CASSEGAYNEQFF	TGTGCCAGCAGTGAGGGGGCCTACAATGAGCAGTTCTTC
TRBV7-9	.	.	TRBJ1-6	CASSLGHGVSPLHF	TGTGCCAGCAGCTTGGGCCACGGAGTTTCACCCCTCCACTTT
TRBV18	few	TRBD1	TRBJ1-1	CASSLKTGGNTEAFF	TGTGCCAGCTCCCTTAAGACAGGGGGGAACACTGAAGCTTTCTTT
TRBV7-9	once	.	TRBJ1-2	CASSSGTTYGYTF	TGTGCCAGCAGCTCCGGGACAACTTATGGCTACACCTTC